This T cell receptor (beta chain) was found in a study of control samples from healthy donors and cancer patients. The germline CDR1 and CDR2 sequences are SGHTA and FQGNSA. Trimming removed 1 base from V and 0 bases from J, with 8 bases in between. CDR3 length: 15 amino acids. This table comes from immunoSEQ multiplex PCR, and its TCRdb copy is limited to in-frame clones, with some not included. Of about 140,000 clones listed, just under 95% are singletons. The chain recombines TRBV7-2 with TRBJ2-3; the D is unclear. This receptor was identified in a man aged 25 to 40 in good health. Material for sequencing was blood. The CDR3 DNA sequence: TGTGCCAGCAGCTTAGTAGGAAGGAGCACAGATACGCAGTATTTT. This gives the protein CASSLVGRSTDTQYF.